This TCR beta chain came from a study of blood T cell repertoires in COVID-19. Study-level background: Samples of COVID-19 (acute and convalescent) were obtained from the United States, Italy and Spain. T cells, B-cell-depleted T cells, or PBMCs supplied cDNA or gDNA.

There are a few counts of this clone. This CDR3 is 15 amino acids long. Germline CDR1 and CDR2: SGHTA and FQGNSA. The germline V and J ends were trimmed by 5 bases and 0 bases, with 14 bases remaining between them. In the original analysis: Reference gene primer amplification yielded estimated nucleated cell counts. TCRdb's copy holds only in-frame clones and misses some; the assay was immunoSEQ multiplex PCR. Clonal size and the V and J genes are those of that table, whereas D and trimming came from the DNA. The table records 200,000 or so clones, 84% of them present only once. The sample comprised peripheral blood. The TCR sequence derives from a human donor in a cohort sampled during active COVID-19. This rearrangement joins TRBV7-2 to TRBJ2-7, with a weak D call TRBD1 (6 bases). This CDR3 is CASSRDRTLSYEQYF. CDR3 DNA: TGTGCCAGCAGCCGCGACAGGACGCTCTCCTACGAGCAGTACTTC.